This is a list of T cell receptor beta chains from one sample in a study of spatial heterogeneity in lung cancer. TCRdb re-analysed the 5' RACE reads in MiXCR, keeping a single row per CDR3 protein. The sample yields about 45,000 distinct CDR3 sequences, approximately 24% seen once. The specimen was PBMCs, collected at follow-up. These receptors originate from a female donor with early-stage non-small cell lung cancer. Each CDR3 is given with its conserved first and last residue. The D gene is left open where the match is weak. Only part of the rows carry a size: once, few, many, or a class if the clone is expanded.

d_call j_call clone_size v_call cdr3_nt cdr3_aa
. TRBJ1-5 few TRBV20-1 TGCAGTGCTAGAGACGGCGGGGTAGGGAATCAGCCCCAGCATTTT CSARDGGVGNQPQHF
. TRBJ2-2 few TRBV29-1 TGCAGCGTTGACAGACAGAACACCGGGGAGCTGTTTTTT CSVDRQNTGELFF
. TRBJ2-7 many TRBV20-1 TGCAGTGCTAGGGATTCCTACGAGCAGTACTTC CSARDSYEQYF
TRBD1 TRBJ1-1 few TRBV19 TGTGCCAGTACCACCGGGACAGGGAGAGGGAACACTGAAGCTTTCTTT CASTTGTGRGNTEAFF
. TRBJ1-5 many TRBV5-4 TGTGCCAGCAGCTTGGACTTGTCCTCAAATCAGCCCCAGCATTTT CASSLDLSSNQPQHF
. TRBJ1-1 many TRBV7-9 TGTGCCAGCAGCTCACCTCCTCCTGTCCCGAACACTGAAGCTTTCTTT CASSSPPPVPNTEAFF
TRBD2 TRBJ2-7 . TRBV10-3 TGTGCCATCAGGGACTCTAGCGGGCTTTCCTACGAGCAGTACTTC CAIRDSSGLSYEQYF
. TRBJ1-1 few TRBV20-1 TGCAGTGCTAGCCTATGGGATGCGACTGAAGCTTTCTTT CSASLWDATEAFF
. TRBJ1-3 . TRBV5-1 TGCGCCAGCAGCTTGGTTGGGACCGCGACGAACACCATATATTTT CASSLVGTATNTIYF
TRBD2 TRBJ2-7 few TRBV14 TGTGCCAGCAGAAGCGGACTAGCGGGAGTCACCTACGAGCAGTACTTC CASRSGLAGVTYEQYF
. TRBJ2-5 few TRBV28 TGTGCCAGCAGGATCGCCGGGACAAAAGAGACCCAGTACTTC CASRIAGTKETQYF
. TRBJ2-5 few TRBV18 TGTGCCAGCTCACCATGGGCAGTCCGGCGAAGGGAGACCCAGTACTTC CASSPWAVRRRETQYF
. TRBJ1-1 many TRBV19 TGTGCCAGTAGTCTTATAGAGCAGGGAGGCACTGAAGCTTTCTTT CASSLIEQGGTEAFF
TRBD1 TRBJ2-2 . TRBV9 TGTGCCAGCAGCGTAGGGACAGGGATAAGGGAATACACCGGGGAGCTGTTTTTT CASSVGTGIREYTGELFF
. TRBJ1-1 . TRBV5-1 TGCGCCAGCAGCTTGGTCAGGGGTGGAGGCACTGAAGCTTTCTTT CASSLVRGGGTEAFF
TRBD2 TRBJ2-1 many TRBV7-6 TGTGCCAGCAGCCTAGGACTAGCGGGGAATGAGCAGTTCTTC CASSLGLAGNEQFF
. TRBJ2-6 . TRBV4-1 TGCGCCAGCGTGCCAGGTCCTGGGGCCAACGTCCAGACTTTC CASVPGPGANVQTF
. TRBJ2-5 . TRBV5-1 TGCGCCAGCAGCTTGGCCCCTGGACAAACTCAAGAGACCCAGTACTTC CASSLAPGQTQETQYF
. TRBJ2-3 many TRBV11-2 TGTGCCAGCAGCTTAGTGAGTAGCCCTCCAGATACGCAGTATTTT CASSLVSSPPDTQYF
. TRBJ2-6 . TRBV10-3 TGTGCCATCAGGGAATCTGGGGCTGGGGCCAACGTCCTGACTTTC CAIRESGAGANVLTF
TRBD2 TRBJ2-3 few TRBV3-1 TGTGCCAGCAGCCACCGGGGGGGAGCCACAGATACGCAGTATTTT CASSHRGGATDTQYF
TRBD2 TRBJ2-1 few TRBV4-1 TGCGCCAGCAGCCAAACCGCGGGGGGGCCCCCCTACAATGAGCAGTTCTTC CASSQTAGGPPYNEQFF
. TRBJ1-1 few TRBV5-1 TGCGCCAGCAGCCCCCGGGGGCAGTTCAACACTGAAGCTTTCTTT CASSPRGQFNTEAFF
. TRBJ2-7 many TRBV5-1 TGCGCCAGTAGCCCCGGGGGACTGGCCTACGAGCAGTACTTC CASSPGGLAYEQYF
. TRBJ1-2 few TRBV11-2 TGTGCCAGCAGGGTCCCGGGGCTGCTAGCGGGCTACACCTTC CASRVPGLLAGYTF
TRBD2 TRBJ2-3 . TRBV2 TGTGCCAGCAGACCTCTAGCGGCGGACACAGATACGCAGTATTTT CASRPLAADTDTQYF
. TRBJ1-1 many TRBV20-1 TGCAGTGCTAGAGGACGGGCTACGGCTGAAGCTTTCTTT CSARGRATAEAFF
. TRBJ2-3 few TRBV6-5 TGTGCCAGCAGTTACTCGGTCTTGGGAGATACGCAGTATTTT CASSYSVLGDTQYF
. TRBJ1-6 many TRBV3-1 TGTGCCAGCAGCCAAGATACCGGGGCCCTCCACTTT CASSQDTGALHF
. TRBJ2-5 once TRBV29-1 TGCAGCGCCACCCCCCCGTCGGAGACCCAGTACTTC CSATPPSETQYF
. TRBJ2-3 many TRBV6-6 TGTGCCTCCTCCTACGAGACTCGCCTCGCGCAGTATTTT CASSYETRLAQYF
. TRBJ1-2 . TRBV10-3 TGTGCCATCAGTCTTCGTACTTCCAGGGATGGTGGCTACACCTTC CAISLRTSRDGGYTF
. TRBJ2-3 medium-sized TRBV12-3/TRBV12-4 TGTGCCAGCAGTTTAGCAGCAAGCACAGATACGCAGTATTTT CASSLAASTDTQYF
TRBD1 TRBJ2-7 . TRBV5-1 TGCGCCAGCAGTTCATTTACAGGGGAAGAGCAGTACTTC CASSSFTGEEQYF
. TRBJ2-7 few TRBV29-1 TGCAGCGTTTTCCAGCCCGGCTACGAGCAGTACTTC CSVFQPGYEQYF
TRBD2 TRBJ2-7 . TRBV30 TGTGCCTGGAGTGCCCTAGCGGGACACGAGCAGTACTTC CAWSALAGHEQYF
. TRBJ2-1 many TRBV7-9 TGTGCCAGCAGCTCGACTACTAAGAGCCGGAACAATGAGCAGTTCTTC CASSSTTKSRNNEQFF
TRBD1 TRBJ1-1 once TRBV7-3 TGTGCCAGCAGCTCCGGGACAGGCACTGAAGCTTTCTTT CASSSGTGTEAFF
TRBD1 TRBJ1-4 . TRBV7-9 TGTGTCAGCAGCTTATCGCAGGGGGTTCTTGAAAAACTGTTTTTT CVSSLSQGVLEKLFF
. TRBJ2-7 once TRBV27 TGTGCCAGCAGTCCTATACTGGAGGAATACGAGCAGTACTTC CASSPILEEYEQYF
TRBD1 TRBJ1-1 few TRBV4-1 TGCGCCAGCAGCCCCACGGGCAAGGGGGCGAACACTGAAGCTTTCTTT CASSPTGKGANTEAFF
. TRBJ2-5 . TRBV29-1 TGCAGCGTTGAGGGACGTAGCCAAGAGACCCAGTACTTC CSVEGRSQETQYF
. TRBJ2-2 many TRBV29-1 TGCAGCACCTCACAGGGAACGAACACCGGGGAGCTGTTTTTT CSTSQGTNTGELFF
. TRBJ2-1 few TRBV11-2 TGTGCCAGCAGCCGCGGGGGAGGGGGCTACAATGAGCAGTTCTTC CASSRGGGGYNEQFF
. TRBJ1-2 few TRBV12-3/TRBV12-4 TGTGCCAGCAGTCTCCTGGGGGGCCCTCCTTACTTC CASSLLGGPPYF
. TRBJ1-2 . TRBV19 TGTGCCAGTAGCTCCGGGGAGGGCCGTGGCTACACCTTC CASSSGEGRGYTF
. TRBJ1-1 . TRBV20-1 TGCAGTGCAGAAAGGGGGTCCGGGGCTTTCTTT CSAERGSGAFF
. TRBJ2-5 . TRBV9 TGTGCCAGCAGCCCCCTTGGTTCAGCGGAGACCCAGTACTTC CASSPLGSAETQYF
. TRBJ1-1 . TRBV29-1 TGCAGCGTTGGACAGATGAACACTGAAGCTTTCTTT CSVGQMNTEAFF
TRBD1 TRBJ1-1 . TRBV10-3 TGTGCCATCAATCCGACAGGGGGCTACACTGAAGCTTTCTTT CAINPTGGYTEAFF
TRBD1 TRBJ1-6 few TRBV12-3/TRBV12-4 TGTGCCAGCAGGGGACAGTTGAATTCACCCCTCCACTTT CASRGQLNSPLHF
. TRBJ2-7 few TRBV4-1 TGCGCCAGCAGAGCGATGGGGGGGGCCCACTACGAGCAGTACTTC CASRAMGGAHYEQYF
. TRBJ2-1 . TRBV7-9 TGTGCCAGCAGCTCCCTATTGTGGGGCTCCAACAATGAGCAGTTCTTC CASSSLLWGSNNEQFF
. TRBJ2-1 . TRBV10-1 TGCGCCAGCAGTGAGCGGGGTACTTACAATGAGCAGTTCTTC CASSERGTYNEQFF
. TRBJ2-1 many TRBV7-9 TGTGCCAGCAGCTTAGGGCTTATGGGGAGTGAATACAATGAGCAGTTCTTC CASSLGLMGSEYNEQFF
TRBD2 TRBJ2-7 few TRBV12-3/TRBV12-4 TGTGCCAGCAGTTCGCCGACTAGCGGGAGAGACGAGCAGTACTTC CASSSPTSGRDEQYF
TRBD2 TRBJ2-7 many TRBV20-1 TGCAGTGCTAGTAGGACTAGCGGGAGGAGTACCGAGCAGTACTTC CSASRTSGRSTEQYF
. TRBJ2-4 many TRBV20-1 TGCAGTGCTAGAGGGCCCTTCCGGGTGTACTTC CSARGPFRVYF